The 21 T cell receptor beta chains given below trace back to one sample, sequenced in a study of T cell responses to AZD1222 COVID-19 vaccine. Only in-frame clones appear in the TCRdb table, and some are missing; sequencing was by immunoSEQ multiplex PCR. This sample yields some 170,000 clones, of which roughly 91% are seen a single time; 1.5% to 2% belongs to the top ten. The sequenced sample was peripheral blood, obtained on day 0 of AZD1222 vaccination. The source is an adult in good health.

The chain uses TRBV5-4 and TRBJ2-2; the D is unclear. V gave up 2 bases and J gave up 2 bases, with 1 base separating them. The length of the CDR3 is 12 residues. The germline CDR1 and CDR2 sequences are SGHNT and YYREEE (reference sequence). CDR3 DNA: TGTGCCAGCAGCTTTAACACCGGGGAGCTGTTTTTT. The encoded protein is CASSFNTGELFF.

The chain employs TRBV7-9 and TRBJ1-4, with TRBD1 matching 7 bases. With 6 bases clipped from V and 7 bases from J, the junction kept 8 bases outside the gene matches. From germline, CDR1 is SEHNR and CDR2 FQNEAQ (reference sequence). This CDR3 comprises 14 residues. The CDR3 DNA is TGTGCCAGCAGACCACAGGGGAAGTTTGAAAAACTGTTTTTT. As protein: CASRPQGKFEKLFF. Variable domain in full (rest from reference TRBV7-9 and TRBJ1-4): DTGVSQNPRHKITKRGQNVTFRCDPISEHNRLYWYRQTLGQGPEFLTYFQNEAQLEKSRLLSDRFSAERPKGSFSTLEIQRTEQGDSAMYLCASRPQGKFEKLFFGSGTQLSVL.

The DNA for the CDR3 is TGTGCCACCAGTGATTTGCCCTCTAGCGGGGGTGAATACGAGCAGTACTTC. This sequence encodes CATSDLPSSGGEYEQYF. The rearrangement links TRBV24-1 to TRBJ2-7; TRBD2 agrees at 10 bases. V lost 0 bases and J lost 4; bases outside the gene matches: 8. Germline CDR1 KGHDR, CDR2 SFDVKD. CDR3 size: 17 residues.

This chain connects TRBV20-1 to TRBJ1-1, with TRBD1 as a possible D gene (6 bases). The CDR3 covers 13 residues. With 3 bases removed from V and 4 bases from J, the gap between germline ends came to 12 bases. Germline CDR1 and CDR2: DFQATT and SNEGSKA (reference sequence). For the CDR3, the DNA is TGCAGTGCTAGTTCGGGGGCGGTCACTGAAGCTTTCTTT. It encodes CSASSGAVTEAFF.

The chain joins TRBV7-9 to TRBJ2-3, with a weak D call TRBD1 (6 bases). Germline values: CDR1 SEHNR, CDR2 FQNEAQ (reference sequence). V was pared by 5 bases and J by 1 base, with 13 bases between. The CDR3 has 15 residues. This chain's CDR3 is CASSTQGAGTDTQYF. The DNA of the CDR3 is TGTGCCAGCAGCACACAGGGTGCGGGCACAGATACGCAGTATTTT. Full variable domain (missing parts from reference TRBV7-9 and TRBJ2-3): DTGVSQNPRHKITKRGQNVTFRCDPISEHNRLYWYRQTLGQGPEFLTYFQNEAQLEKSRLLSDRFSAERPKGSFSTLEIQRTEQGDSAMYLCASSTQGAGTDTQYFGPGTRLTVL.

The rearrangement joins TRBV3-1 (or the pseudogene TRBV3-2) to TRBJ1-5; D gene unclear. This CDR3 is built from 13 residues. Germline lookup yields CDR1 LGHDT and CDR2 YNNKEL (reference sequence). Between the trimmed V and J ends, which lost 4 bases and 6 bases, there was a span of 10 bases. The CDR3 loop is CASSRGVAQPQHF. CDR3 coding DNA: TGTGCCAGCAGCCGGGGTGTCGCTCAGCCCCAGCATTTT.

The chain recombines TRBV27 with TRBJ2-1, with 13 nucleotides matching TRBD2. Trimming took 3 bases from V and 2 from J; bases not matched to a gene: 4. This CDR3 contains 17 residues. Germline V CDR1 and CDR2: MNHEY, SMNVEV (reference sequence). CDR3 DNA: TGTGCCAGCAGTTTCCTACTAGCGGGAGGGACCTACAATGAGCAGTTCTTC. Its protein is CASSFLLAGGTYNEQFF.

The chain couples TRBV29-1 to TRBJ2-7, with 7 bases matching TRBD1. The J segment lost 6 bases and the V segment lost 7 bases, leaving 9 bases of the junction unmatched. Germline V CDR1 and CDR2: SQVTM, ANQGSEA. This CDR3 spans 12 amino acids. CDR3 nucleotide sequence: TGCAGCGGCCTGACAGGGAATGGCGAGCAGTACTTC. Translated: CSGLTGNGEQYF.

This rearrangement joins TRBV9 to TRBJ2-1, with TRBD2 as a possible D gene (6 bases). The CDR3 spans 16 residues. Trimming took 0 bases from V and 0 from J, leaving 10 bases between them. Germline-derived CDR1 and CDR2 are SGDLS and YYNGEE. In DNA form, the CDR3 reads TGTGCCAGCAGCGTAGTAGCGGACCCCTCCTACAATGAGCAGTTCTTC. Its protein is CASSVVADPSYNEQFF.

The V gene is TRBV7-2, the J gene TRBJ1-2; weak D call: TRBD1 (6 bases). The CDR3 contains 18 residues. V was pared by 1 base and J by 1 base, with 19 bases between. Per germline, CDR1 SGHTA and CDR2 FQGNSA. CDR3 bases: TGTGCCAGCAGCTTAGTCAGGCTCCCCCTCAGGGGTAACTATGGCTACACCTTC. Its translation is CASSLVRLPLRGNYGYTF.

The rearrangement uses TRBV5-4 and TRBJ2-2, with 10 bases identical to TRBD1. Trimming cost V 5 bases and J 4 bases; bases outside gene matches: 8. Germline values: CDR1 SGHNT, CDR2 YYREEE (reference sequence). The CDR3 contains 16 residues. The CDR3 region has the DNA TGTGCCAGCAGAGCGGGACAGGGGATTGCCACCGGGGAGCTGTTTTTT. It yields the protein CASRAGQGIATGELFF.

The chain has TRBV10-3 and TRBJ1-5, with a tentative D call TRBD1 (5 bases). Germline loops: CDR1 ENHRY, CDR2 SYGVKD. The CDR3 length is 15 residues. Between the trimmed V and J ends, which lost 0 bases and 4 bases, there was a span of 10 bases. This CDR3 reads CAISESYQGNQPQHF. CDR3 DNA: TGTGCCATCAGTGAGTCTTATCAGGGAAATCAGCCCCAGCATTTT.

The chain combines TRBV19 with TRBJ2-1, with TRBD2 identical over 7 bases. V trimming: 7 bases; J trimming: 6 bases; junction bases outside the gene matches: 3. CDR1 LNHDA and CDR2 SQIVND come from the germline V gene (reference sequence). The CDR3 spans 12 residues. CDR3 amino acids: CASKASGNEQFF. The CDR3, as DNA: TGTGCCAGTAAGGCTAGCGGCAATGAGCAGTTCTTC.

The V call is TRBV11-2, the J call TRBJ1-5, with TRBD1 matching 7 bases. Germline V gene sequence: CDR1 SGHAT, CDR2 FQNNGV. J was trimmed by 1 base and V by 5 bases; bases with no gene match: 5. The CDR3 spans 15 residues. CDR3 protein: CASSKTGASNQPQHF. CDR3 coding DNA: TGTGCCAGCAGCAAAACAGGGGCAAGCAATCAGCCCCAGCATTTT.

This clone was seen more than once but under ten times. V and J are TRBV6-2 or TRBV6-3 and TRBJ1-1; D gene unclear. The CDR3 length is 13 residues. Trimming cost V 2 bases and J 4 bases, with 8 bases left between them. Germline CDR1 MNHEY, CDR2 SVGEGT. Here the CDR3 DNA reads TGTGCCAGCAGTTACCCGGGTGGCACTGAAGCTTTCTTT. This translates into CASSYPGGTEAFF.

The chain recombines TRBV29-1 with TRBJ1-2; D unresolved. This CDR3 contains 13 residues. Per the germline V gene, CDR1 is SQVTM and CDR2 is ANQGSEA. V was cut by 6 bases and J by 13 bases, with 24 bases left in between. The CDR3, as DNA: TGCAGCGTCCAAGCGGGAGGACCGGTCGTCATCACCTTC. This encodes CSVQAGGPVVITF.

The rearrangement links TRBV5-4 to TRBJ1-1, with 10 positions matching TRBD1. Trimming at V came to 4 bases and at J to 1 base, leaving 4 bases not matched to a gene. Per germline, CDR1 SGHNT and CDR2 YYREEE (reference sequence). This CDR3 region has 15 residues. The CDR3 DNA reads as TGTGCCAGCAGCCAGGGGGACAGGGGGAACACTGAAGCTTTCTTT. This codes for CASSQGDRGNTEAFF.

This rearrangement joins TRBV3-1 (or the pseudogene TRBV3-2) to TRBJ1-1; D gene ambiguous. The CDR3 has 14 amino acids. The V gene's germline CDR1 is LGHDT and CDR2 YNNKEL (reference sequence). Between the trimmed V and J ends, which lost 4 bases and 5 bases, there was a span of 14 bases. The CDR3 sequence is CASSLKAGLTEAFF. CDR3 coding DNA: TGTGCCAGCAGCCTAAAGGCCGGGTTGACTGAAGCTTTCTTT.

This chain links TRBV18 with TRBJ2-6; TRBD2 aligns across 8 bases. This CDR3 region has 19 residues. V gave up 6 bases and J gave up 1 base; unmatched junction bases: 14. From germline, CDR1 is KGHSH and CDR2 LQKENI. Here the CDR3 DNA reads TGTGCCAGCTCTCCGCTCGCGGGAGGTCAGAGGTCTGGGGCCAACGTCCTGACTTTC. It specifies CASSPLAGGQRSGANVLTF.

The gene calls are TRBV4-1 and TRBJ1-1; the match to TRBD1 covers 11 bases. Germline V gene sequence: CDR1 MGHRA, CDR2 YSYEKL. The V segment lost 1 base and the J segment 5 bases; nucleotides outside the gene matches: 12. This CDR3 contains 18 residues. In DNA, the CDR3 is TGCGCCAGCAGCCAAGCAATGGGACAGGGGGGTGGAGGGACTGAAGCTTTCTTT. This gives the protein CASSQAMGQGGGGTEAFF.

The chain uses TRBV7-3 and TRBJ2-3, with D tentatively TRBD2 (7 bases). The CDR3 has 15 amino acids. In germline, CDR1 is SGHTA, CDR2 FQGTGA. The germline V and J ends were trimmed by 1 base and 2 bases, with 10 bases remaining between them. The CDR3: CASSLNGGATDTQYF. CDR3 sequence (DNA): TGTGCCAGCAGCTTAAATGGGGGGGCCACAGATACGCAGTATTTT. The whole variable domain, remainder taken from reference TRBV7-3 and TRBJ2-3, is GAGVSQTPSNKVTEKGKYVELRCDPISGHTALYWYRQSLGQGPEFLIYFQGTGAADDSGLPNDRFFAVRPEGSVSTLKIQRTERGDSAVYLCASSLNGGATDTQYFGPGTRLTVL.